One and the same sample provided the 4 T cell receptor beta chains below, sequenced in a study of T cell repertoires in cytomegalovirus infection. TCRdb independently ran MiXCR on the reads; one entry per CDR3 protein. The sample holds roughly 220,000 distinct CDR3 sequences, roughly 34% seen once. No cognate antigen is known for these TCRs. The starting material was CD8+ T cells from cultured PBMCs, obtained from culture after CMV antigen stimulation. These TCRs come from a human donor in good health (CMV status not recorded). Some clones in this sample may be carry-over from other donors' samples.

The chain links TRBV7-8 to TRBJ2-1, with a tentative D call TRBD1 (5 bases). V was pared by 4 bases and J by 3 bases, with 10 bases between. Per the germline V gene, CDR1 is SGHVS and CDR2 is FQNEAQ. This CDR3 contains 14 residues. The CDR3 region is CASSWAGNYNEQFF. Written as DNA, the CDR3 is TGTGCCAGCAGCTGGGCAGGGAACTACAATGAGCAGTTCTTC.

The chain combines TRBV27 with TRBJ1-1, with D hard to call. The CDR3 loop spans 11 amino acids. Per the germline V gene, CDR1 is MNHEY and CDR2 is SMNVEV (reference sequence). Between the trimmed V and J ends, which lost 6 bases and 5 bases, there was a span of 7 bases. The CDR3 DNA reads as TGTGCCAGCAGCTCGAGGACTGAAGCTTTCTTT. Residues: CASSSRTEAFF.

This clonotype was seen many times. The chain employs TRBV7-8 and TRBJ2-5, with D possibly matching TRBD2 (6 bases). V lost 2 bases, J lost 9 bases, and 19 bases lay in between. The CDR3 runs 15 residues. The V gene's germline CDR1 is SGHVS and CDR2 FQNEAQ. CDR3 residues: CASSLIEPGPGAQYF. The CDR3 DNA follows: TGTGCCAGCAGCTTAATTGAGCCGGGGCCGGGGGCCCAGTACTTC.

This clonotype turned up a few times. The chain joins TRBV7-9 to TRBJ2-2, with D perhaps being TRBD1 or TRBD2 (5 bases each). Per the germline V gene, CDR1 is SEHNR and CDR2 is FQNEAQ (reference sequence). The V and J ends lost 7 bases and 7 bases respectively, with 19 bases between them. The CDR3 totals 15 residues. CDR3 DNA: TGTGCCAGCACCCCCCGGGACCCCTTGGGCGGGGAGCTGTTTTTT. It codes for CASTPRDPLGGELFF.